This T cell receptor (beta chain) was captured by sequencing in a study of blood T cell repertoires in COVID-19. Looking at the study overall: Spain, Italy and the United States supplied samples that represented acute and convalescent COVID-19.

The CDR3 covers 14 residues. Germline V gives CDR1 MNHEY, CDR2 SVGAGI. The V and J ends lost 6 bases and 6 bases, in that order; junction bases with no gene match: 5. Authors' methods: Amplification from reference gene primers served as the basis for estimated nucleated cell counts. The table came from immunoSEQ multiplex PCR; TCRdb's copy has only in-frame clones and leaves some out. The DNA gave D and trimming, while V, J and clone size come from that table. This table has about 120,000 clones, about 70% appearing once. The chain combines TRBV6-5 with TRBJ2-2; the match to TRBD1 covers 9 bases. Specimen: peripheral blood. This receptor was obtained from a woman in her 70s with acute or convalescent COVID-19. CDR3 in DNA: TGTGCCAGCAGGACCGGGACAGGGTCCGGGGAGCTGTTTTTT. Encoded protein: CASRTGTGSGELFF.